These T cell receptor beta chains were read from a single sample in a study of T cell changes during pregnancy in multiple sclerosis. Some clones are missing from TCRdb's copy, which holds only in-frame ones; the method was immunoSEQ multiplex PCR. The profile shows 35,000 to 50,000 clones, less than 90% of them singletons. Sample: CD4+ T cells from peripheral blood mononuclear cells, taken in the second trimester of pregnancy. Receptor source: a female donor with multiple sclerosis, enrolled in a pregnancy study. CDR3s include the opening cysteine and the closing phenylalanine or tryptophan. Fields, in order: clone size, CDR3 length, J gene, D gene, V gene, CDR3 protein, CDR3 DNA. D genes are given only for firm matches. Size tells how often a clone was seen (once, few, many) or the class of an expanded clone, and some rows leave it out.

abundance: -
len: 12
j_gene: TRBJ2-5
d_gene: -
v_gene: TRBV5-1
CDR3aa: CASSLARETQYF
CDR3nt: TGCGCCAGCAGCTTGGCCCGGGAGACCCAGTACTTC

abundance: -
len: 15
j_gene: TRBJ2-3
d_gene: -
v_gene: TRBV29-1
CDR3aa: CSVDDRHLGTDTQYF
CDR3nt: TGCAGCGTCGACGACAGGCATCTTGGCACAGATACGCAGTATTTT

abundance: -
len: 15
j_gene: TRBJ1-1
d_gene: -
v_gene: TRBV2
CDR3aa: CASSETTSGWAEAFF
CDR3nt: TGTGCCAGCAGTGAAACGACGTCAGGTTGGGCTGAAGCTTTCTTT

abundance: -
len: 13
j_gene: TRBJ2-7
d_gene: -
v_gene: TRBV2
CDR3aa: CASIPQGPHEQYF
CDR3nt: TGTGCCAGCATCCCCCAGGGGCCCCACGAGCAGTACTTC

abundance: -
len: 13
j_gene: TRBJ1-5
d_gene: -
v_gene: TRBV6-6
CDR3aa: CASRPHSNQPQHF
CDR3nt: TGTGCCAGCAGACCACATAGCAATCAGCCCCAGCATTTT

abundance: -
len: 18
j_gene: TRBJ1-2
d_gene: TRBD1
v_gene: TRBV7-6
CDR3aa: CASSPKPQGAGFGYGYTF
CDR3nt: TGTGCCAGCAGCCCCAAGCCCCAGGGGGCCGGCTTTGGCTATGGCTACACCTTC

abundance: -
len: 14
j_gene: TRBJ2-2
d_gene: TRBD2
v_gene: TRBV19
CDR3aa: CASKSGSFTGELFF
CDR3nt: TGTGCCAGTAAAAGCGGGAGTTTTACCGGGGAGCTGTTTTTT

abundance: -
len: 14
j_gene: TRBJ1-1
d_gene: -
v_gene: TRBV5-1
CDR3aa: CASFLGASNTEAFF
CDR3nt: TGCGCCAGCTTCTTGGGGGCGTCGAACACTGAAGCTTTCTTT

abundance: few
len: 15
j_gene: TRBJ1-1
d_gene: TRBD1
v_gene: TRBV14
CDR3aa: CASSPRQGMNTEAFF
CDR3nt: TGTGCCAGCAGCCCGAGACAGGGGATGAACACTGAAGCTTTCTTT

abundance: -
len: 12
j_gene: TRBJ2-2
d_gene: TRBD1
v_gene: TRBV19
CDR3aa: CASSNRGGELFF
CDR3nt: TGTGCCAGTAGTAACAGGGGCGGGGAGCTGTTTTTT

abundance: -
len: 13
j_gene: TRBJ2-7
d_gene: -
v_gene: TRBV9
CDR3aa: CASSVGSVHEQYF
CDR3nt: TGTGCCAGCAGCGTAGGGTCGGTCCACGAGCAGTACTTC

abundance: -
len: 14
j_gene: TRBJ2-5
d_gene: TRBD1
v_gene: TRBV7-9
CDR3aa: CASSLGTVQETQYF
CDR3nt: TGTGCCAGCAGCCTCGGGACAGTTCAAGAGACCCAGTACTTC

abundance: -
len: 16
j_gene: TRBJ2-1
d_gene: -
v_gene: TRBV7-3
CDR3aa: CASSPLGGGGYNEQFF
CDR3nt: TGTGCCAGCAGCCCCCTCGGAGGGGGCGGCTACAATGAGCAGTTCTTC

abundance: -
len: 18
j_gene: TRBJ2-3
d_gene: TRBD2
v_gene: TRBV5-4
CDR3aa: CASNQAGVQGSGTDTQYF
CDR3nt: TGTGCCAGCAATCAAGCGGGAGTCCAAGGTAGCGGCACAGATACGCAGTATTTT

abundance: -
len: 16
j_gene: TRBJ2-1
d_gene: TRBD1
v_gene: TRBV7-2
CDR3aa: CASSLDRGMRSNEQFF
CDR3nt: TGTGCCAGCAGCTTGGACAGGGGGATGAGGTCAAATGAGCAGTTCTTC

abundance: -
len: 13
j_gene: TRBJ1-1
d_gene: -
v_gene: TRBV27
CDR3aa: CASGDNWRAEAFF
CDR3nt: TGTGCCAGCGGAGACAACTGGAGGGCTGAAGCTTTCTTT

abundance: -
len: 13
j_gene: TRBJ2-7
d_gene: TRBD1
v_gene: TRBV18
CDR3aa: CASSSDRANEQYF
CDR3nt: TGTGCCAGCTCATCGGACAGGGCAAACGAGCAGTACTTC

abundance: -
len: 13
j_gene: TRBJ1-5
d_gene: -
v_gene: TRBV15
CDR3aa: CATTQGLNQPQHF
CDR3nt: TGTGCCACCACTCAGGGGCTCAATCAGCCCCAGCATTTT

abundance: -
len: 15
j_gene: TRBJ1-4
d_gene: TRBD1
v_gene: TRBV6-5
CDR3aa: CASRSYGTGTEKLFF
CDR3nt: TGTGCCAGCAGGTCCTATGGGACAGGGACTGAAAAACTGTTTTTT

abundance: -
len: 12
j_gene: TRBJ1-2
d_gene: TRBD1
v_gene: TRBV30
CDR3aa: CARGGTGGGYTF
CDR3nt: TGTGCCCGGGGCGGGACAGGGGGTGGCTACACCTTC

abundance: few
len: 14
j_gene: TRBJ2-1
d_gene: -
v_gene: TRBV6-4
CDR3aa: CASSPQPGYNEQFF
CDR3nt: TGTGCCAGCAGTCCCCAACCGGGGTACAATGAGCAGTTCTTC

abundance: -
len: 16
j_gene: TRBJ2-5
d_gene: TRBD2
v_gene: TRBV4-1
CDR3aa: CASSQGSGIRQETQYF
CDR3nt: TGCGCCAGCAGCCAAGGTAGCGGGATTCGCCAAGAGACCCAGTACTTC

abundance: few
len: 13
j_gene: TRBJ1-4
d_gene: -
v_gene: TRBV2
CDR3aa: CASKVAGGEKLFF
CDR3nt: TGTGCCAGCAAGGTGGCCGGGGGGGAAAAACTGTTTTTT

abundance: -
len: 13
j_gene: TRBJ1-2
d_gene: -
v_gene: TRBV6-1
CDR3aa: CASSNRDAYGYTF
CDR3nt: TGTGCCAGCAGTAACAGGGATGCATATGGCTACACCTTC

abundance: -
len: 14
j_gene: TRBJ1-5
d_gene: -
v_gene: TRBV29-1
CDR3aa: CSVTIGTGGQPQHF
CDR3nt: TGCAGCGTTACTATCGGGACGGGGGGCCAGCCCCAGCATTTT

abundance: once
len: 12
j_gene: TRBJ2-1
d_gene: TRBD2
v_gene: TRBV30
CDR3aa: CASRGGGDEQFF
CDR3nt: TGTGCCTCCCGTGGGGGGGGTGATGAGCAGTTCTTC

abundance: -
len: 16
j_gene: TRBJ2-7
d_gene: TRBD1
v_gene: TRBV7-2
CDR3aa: CASSFSSRQGVGEQYF
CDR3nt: TGTGCCAGCAGCTTTAGTAGTCGACAGGGGGTAGGAGAGCAGTACTTC

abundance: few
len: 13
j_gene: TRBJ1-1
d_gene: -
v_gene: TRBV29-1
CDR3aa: CSVEAGLRTEAFF
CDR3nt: TGCAGCGTTGAGGCGGGATTAAGGACTGAAGCTTTCTTT

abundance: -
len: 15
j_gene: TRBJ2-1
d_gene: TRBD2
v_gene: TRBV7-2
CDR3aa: CASSAGLAGGNEQFF
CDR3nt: TGTGCCAGCAGCGCGGGACTAGCGGGAGGAAATGAGCAGTTCTTC

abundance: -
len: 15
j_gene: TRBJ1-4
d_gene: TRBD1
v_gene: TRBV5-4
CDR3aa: CASSAGGTANEKLFF
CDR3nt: TGTGCCAGCAGCGCGGGGGGGACAGCTAATGAAAAACTGTTTTTT

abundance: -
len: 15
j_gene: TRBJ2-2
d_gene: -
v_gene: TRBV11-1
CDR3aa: CASSLAGVNTGELFF
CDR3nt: TGTGCCAGCAGCTTAGCGGGAGTGAACACCGGGGAGCTGTTTTTT

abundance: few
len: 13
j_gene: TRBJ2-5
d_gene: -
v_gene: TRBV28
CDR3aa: CASSEGVGETQYF
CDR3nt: TGTGCCAGCTCGGAAGGGGTGGGCGAGACCCAGTACTTC

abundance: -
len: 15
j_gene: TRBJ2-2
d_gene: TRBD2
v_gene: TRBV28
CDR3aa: CAILGLAGGPGELFF
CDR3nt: TGTGCCATTCTGGGACTAGCGGGGGGGCCCGGGGAGCTGTTTTTT

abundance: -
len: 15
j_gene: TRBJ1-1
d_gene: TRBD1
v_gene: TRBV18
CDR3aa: CASSPMTGKNTEAFF
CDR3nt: TGTGCCAGCTCACCTATGACAGGGAAGAACACTGAAGCTTTCTTT

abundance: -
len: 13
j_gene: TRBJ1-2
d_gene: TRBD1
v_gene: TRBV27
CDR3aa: CASSPQGARKFLF
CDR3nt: TGTGCCAGCAGTCCGCAGGGGGCCCGCAAATTCCTTTTC

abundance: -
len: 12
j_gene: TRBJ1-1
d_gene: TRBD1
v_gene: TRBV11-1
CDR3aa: CASSTSTGMAFF
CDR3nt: TGTGCCAGCAGCACCTCGACAGGGATGGCTTTCTTT

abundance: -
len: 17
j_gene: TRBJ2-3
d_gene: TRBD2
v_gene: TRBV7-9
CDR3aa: CASSLASSGLRGDTQYF
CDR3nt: TGTGCCAGCAGCTTAGCCTCTAGCGGGCTCAGGGGAGATACGCAGTATTTT